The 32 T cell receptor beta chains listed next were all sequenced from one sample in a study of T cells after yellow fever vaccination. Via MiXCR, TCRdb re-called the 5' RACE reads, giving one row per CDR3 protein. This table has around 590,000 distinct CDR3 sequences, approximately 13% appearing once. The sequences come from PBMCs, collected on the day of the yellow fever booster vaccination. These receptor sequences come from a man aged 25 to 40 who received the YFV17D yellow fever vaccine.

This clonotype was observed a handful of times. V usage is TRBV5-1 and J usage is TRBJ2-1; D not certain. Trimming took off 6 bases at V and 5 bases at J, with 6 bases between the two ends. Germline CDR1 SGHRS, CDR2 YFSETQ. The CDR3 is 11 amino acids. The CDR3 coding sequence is TGCGCCAGCAAAACCAACAATGAGCAGTTCTTC. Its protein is CASKTNNEQFF.

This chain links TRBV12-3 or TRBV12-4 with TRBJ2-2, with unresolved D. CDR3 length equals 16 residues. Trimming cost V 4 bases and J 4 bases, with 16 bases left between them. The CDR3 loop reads CASSSLLGPGTGELFF. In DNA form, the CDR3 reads TGTGCCAGCAGTTCATTACTGGGCCCAGGCACCGGGGAGCTGTTTTTT.

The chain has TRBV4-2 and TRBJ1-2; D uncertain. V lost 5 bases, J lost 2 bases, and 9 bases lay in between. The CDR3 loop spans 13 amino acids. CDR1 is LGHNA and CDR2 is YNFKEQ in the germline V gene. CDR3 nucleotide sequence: TGTGCCAGCAGCGCAGACGGGAACTATGGCTACACCTTC. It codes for CASSADGNYGYTF.

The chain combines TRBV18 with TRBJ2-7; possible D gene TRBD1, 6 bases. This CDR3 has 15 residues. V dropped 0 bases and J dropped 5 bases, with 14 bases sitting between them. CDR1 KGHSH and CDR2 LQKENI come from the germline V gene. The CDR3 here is CASSPPDRLGNEQYF. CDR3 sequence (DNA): TGTGCCAGCTCACCACCCGACAGGCTTGGCAACGAGCAGTACTTC.

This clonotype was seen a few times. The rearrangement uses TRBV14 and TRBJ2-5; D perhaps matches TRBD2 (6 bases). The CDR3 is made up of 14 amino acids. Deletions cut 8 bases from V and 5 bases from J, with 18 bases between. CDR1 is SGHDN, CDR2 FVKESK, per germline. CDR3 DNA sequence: TGTGCCAGCGGGAGGATCCCAGGGTTGGAGACCCAGTACTTC. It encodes CASGRIPGLETQYF.

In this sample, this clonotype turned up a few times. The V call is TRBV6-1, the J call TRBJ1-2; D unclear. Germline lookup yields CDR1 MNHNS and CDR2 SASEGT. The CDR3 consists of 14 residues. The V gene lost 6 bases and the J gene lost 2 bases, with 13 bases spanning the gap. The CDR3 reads CASSKAPINYGYTF. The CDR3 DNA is TGTGCCAGCAGCAAAGCCCCCATAAACTATGGCTACACCTTC.

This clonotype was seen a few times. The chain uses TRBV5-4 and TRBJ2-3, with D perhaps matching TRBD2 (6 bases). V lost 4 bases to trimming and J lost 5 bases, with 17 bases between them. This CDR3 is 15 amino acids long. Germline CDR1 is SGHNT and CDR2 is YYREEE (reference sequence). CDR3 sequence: CASSPLREMEDTQYF. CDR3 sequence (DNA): TGTGCCAGCAGCCCCCTACGGGAGATGGAAGATACGCAGTATTTT.

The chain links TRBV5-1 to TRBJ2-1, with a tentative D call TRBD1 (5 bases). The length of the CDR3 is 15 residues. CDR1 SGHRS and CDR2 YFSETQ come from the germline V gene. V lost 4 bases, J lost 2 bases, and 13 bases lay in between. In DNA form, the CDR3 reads TGCGCCAGCAGCCCGCAGACAGTGACCTACAATGAGCAGTTCTTC. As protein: CASSPQTVTYNEQFF.

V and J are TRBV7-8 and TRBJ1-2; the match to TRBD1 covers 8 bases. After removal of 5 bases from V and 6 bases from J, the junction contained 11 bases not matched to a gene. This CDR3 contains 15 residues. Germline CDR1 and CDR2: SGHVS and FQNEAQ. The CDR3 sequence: CASSATGPGGDGYTF. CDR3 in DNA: TGTGCCAGCAGCGCCACCGGCCCAGGGGGCGATGGCTACACCTTC.

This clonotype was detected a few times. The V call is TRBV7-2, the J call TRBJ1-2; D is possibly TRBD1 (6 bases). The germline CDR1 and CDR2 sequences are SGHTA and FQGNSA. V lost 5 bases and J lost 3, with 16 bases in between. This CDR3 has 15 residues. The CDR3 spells CASSLRGGDDYGYTF. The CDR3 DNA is TGTGCCAGCAGCCTCAGGGGTGGGGATGACTATGGCTACACCTTC.

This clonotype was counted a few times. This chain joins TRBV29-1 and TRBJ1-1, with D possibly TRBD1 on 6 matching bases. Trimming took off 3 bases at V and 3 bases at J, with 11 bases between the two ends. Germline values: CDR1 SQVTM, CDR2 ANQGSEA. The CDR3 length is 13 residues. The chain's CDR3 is CSVEKGQYTEAFF. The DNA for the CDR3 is TGCAGCGTTGAGAAAGGACAGTACACTGAAGCTTTCTTT.

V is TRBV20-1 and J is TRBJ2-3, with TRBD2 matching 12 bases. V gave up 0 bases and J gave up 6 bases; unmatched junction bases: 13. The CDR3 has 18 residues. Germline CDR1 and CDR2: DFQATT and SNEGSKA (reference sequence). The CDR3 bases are TGCAGTGCTAGAGATAGGACGGGTCTAGCGGGAGGGCCGGATACGCAGTATTTT. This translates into CSARDRTGLAGGPDTQYF.

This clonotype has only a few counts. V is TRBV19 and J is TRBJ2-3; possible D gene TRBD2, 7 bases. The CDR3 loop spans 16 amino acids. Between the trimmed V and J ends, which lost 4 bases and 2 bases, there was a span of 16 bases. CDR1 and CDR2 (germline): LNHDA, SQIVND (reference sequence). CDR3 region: CASSNPTGGLTDTQYF. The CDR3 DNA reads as TGTGCCAGTAGTAACCCAACGGGGGGCCTCACAGATACGCAGTATTTT.

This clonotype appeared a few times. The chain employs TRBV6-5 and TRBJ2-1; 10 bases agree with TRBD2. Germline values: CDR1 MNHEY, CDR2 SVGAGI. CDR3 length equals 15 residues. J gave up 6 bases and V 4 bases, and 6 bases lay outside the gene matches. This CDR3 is CASSSPSGRFNEQFF. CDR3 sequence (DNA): TGTGCCAGCAGTTCCCCTAGCGGGAGATTCAATGAGCAGTTCTTC.

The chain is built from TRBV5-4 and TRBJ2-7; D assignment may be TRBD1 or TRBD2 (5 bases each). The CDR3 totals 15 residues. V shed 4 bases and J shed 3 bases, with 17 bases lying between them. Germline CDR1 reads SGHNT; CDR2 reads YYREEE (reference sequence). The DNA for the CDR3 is TGTGCCAGCAGCCAGGGACGGCAACAGGTCTACGAGCAGTACTTC. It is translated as CASSQGRQQVYEQYF.

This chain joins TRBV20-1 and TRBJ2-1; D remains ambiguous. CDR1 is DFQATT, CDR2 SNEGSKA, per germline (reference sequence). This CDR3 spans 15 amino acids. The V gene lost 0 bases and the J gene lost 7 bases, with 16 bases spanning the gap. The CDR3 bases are TGCAGTGCTAGAGATCCCTTGAACGTTGGAAATGAGCAGTTCTTC. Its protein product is CSARDPLNVGNEQFF.

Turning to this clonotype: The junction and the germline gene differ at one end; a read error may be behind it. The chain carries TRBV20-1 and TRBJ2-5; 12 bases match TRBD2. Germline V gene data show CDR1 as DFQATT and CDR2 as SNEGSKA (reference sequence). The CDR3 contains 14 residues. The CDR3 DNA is TGCAGTGCGGCGGGACTAGCGGGCCTTGAGACCCTGTACTTC. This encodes CSAAGLAGLETLYF.

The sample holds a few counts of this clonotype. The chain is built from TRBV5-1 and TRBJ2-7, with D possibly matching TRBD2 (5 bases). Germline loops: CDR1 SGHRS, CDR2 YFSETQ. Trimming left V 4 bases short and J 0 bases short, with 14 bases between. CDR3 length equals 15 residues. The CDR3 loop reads CASSQGLLTSYEQYF. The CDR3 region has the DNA TGCGCCAGCAGCCAAGGACTGCTCACCTCCTACGAGCAGTACTTC.

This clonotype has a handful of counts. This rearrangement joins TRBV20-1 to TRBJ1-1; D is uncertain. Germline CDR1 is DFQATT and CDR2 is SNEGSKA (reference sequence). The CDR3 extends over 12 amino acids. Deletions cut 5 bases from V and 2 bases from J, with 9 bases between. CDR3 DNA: TGCAGTGCTGTGGTCAGAAACACTGAAGCTTTCTTT. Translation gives CSAVVRNTEAFF.

CDR3 sequence: CASSLVGTKETQYF. The DNA of the CDR3 is TGTGCCAGCAGCTTGGTTGGGACTAAAGAGACCCAGTACTTC. J is TRBJ2-5 and V is TRBV5-4, with 7 bases identical to TRBD2. J was trimmed by 3 bases and V by 0 bases; bases with no gene match: 2. The CDR3 runs 14 residues. Germline-derived CDR1 and CDR2 are SGHNT and YYREEE (reference sequence).

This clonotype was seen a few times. CDR3 loop: CASRGVGRGTQYF. Written as DNA, the CDR3 is TGTGCCAGCAGGGGGGTAGGGCGGGGGACCCAGTACTTC. The rearrangement joins TRBV6-1 to TRBJ2-5; D possibly corresponds to TRBD2 (6 bases). There are 13 residues in the CDR3. The germline V and J ends were trimmed by 6 bases and 7 bases, with 15 bases remaining between them. CDR1 and CDR2 from the germline V gene are MNHNS and SASEGT.

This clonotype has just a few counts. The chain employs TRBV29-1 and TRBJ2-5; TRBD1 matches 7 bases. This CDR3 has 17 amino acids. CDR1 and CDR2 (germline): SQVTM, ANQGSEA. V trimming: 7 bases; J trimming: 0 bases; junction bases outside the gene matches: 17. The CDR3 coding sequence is TGCAGCGCTGCCCAAGCCCTCGGACAGGCCAACCAAGAGACCCAGTACTTC. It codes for CSAAQALGQANQETQYF.

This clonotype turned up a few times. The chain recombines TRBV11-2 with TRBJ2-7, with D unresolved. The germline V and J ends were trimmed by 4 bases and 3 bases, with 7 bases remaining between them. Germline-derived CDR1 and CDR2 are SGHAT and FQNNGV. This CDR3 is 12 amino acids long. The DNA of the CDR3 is TGTGCCAGCAGCTCAAACGACTACGAGCAGTACTTC. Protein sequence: CASSSNDYEQYF.

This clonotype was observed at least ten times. CDR3 coding DNA: TGTGCCAGCAGTTCCCGTTTCGGCGGCTCCTACAATGAGCAGTTCTTC. Translation gives CASSSRFGGSYNEQFF. The rearrangement uses TRBV28 and TRBJ2-1, with no clear D. Germline V gene lookup returns CDR1 MDHEN and CDR2 SYDVKM. This CDR3 spans 16 amino acids. V was trimmed by 4 bases and J by 0 bases, leaving 13 bases between them.

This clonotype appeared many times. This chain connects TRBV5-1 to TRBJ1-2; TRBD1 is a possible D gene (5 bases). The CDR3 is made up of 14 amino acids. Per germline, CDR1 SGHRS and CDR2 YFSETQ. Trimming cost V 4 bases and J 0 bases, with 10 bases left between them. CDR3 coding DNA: TGCGCCAGCAGCCCGGGGGGGACTAACTATGGCTACACCTTC. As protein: CASSPGGTNYGYTF. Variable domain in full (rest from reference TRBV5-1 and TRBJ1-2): KAGVTQTPRYLIKTRGQQVTLSCSPISGHRSVSWYQQTPGQGLQFLFEYFSETQRNKGNFPGRFSGRQFSNSRSEMNVSTLELGDSALYLCASSPGGTNYGYTFGSGTRLTVV.

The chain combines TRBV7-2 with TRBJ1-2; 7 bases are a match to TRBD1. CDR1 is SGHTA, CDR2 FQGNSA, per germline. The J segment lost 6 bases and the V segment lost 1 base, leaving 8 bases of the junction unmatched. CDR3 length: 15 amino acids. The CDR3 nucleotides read TGTGCCAGCAGCTTAGACCCTAGACAGGGACATGGCTACACCTTC. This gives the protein CASSLDPRQGHGYTF. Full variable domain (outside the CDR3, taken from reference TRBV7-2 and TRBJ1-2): GAGVSQSPSNKVTEKGKDVELRCDPISGHTALYWYRQSLGQGLEFLIYFQGNSAPDKSGLPSDRFSAERTGGSVSTLTIQRTQQEDSAVYLCASSLDPRQGHGYTFGSGTRLTVV.

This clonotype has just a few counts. The CDR3 DNA is TGTGCCACCCGGGGGGGGCCCAAAGCTTTCTTT. This gives the protein CATRGGPKAFF. The chain has TRBV28 and TRBJ1-1, with a tentative D call TRBD1 (6 bases). The V and J ends lost 10 bases and 9 bases respectively, with 15 bases between them. The CDR3 loop spans 11 amino acids. Germline V gene data show CDR1 as MDHEN and CDR2 as SYDVKM.

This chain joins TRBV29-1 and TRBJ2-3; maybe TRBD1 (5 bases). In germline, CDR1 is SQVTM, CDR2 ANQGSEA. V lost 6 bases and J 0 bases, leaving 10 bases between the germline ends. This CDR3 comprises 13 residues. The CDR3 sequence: CSVQAPSTDTQYF. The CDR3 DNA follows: TGCAGCGTACAGGCCCCCAGCACAGATACGCAGTATTTT.

The CDR3 spells CASSLEQGRETQYF. The CDR3 nucleotides are TGCGCCAGCAGCTTGGAACAGGGGAGGGAGACCCAGTACTTC. The rearrangement uses TRBV5-1 and TRBJ2-5; the D gene is possibly TRBD1 (7 bases). The ends were cut back, 0 bases at V and 5 bases at J, with 11 bases in the middle. There are 14 residues in the CDR3. The germline V gene has CDR1 SGHRS and CDR2 YFSETQ.

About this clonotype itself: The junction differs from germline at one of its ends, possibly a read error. CDR3 DNA: TGCTGTGCTAGAGACACACTTAGCGGGAGGGGTTACAATGAGCAGTTCTTC. Its protein is CCARDTLSGRGYNEQFF. The J gene is TRBJ2-1, the V gene TRBV20-1, with 11 bases lining up with TRBD2. Per the germline V gene, CDR1 is DFQATT and CDR2 is SNEGSKA (reference sequence). CDR3 length equals 17 residues.

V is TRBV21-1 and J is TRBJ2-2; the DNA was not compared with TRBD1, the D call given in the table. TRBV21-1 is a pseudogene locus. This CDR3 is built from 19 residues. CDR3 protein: CASSKTSQEAKKVPGELFF. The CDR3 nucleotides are TGTGCCAGCAGCAAAACCTCCCAGGAGGCGAAGAAAGTTCCCGGGGAGCTGTTTTTT.

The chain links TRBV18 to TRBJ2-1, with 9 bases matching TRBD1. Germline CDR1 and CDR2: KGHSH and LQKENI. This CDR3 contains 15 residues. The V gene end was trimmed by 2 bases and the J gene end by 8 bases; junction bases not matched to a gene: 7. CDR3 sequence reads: CASSPGQGFSDEQFF. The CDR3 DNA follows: TGTGCCAGCTCACCAGGACAGGGGTTTAGTGATGAGCAGTTCTTC.